Listed below are T cell receptor beta chains from one sample, sequenced in a study of cytomegalovirus exposure and HLA in healthy donors. TCRdb's copy holds only in-frame clones and misses some; the assay was immunoSEQ multiplex PCR. The table shows about 56,000 clones, with approximately 80% occurring only once. Material for sequencing was PBMCs. The receptors shown here come from a man in his forties in good health and CMV-seronegative. CDR3s include the opening cysteine and the closing phenylalanine or tryptophan. Fields, in order: J gene, clone size, D gene, V gene, CDR3 protein, CDR3 DNA. D genes are given only for firm matches. Where a row states a size, it is once, few, many or the class of an expanded clone; other rows omit it.

TRBJ2-3,-,TRBD1,TRBV7-3,CASSLRGQGADTQYF,TGTGCCAGCAGCTTAAGGGGACAGGGGGCAGATACGCAGTATTTT
TRBJ1-2,-,-,TRBV25-1,CASSVGQTANYGYTF,TGTGCCAGCAGTGTCGGACAGACAGCCAACTATGGCTACACCTTC
TRBJ2-1,-,TRBD2,TRBV4-1,CASSQVFSGGALEQFF,TGCGCCAGCAGCCAAGTTTTTAGCGGGGGGGCCCTTGAGCAGTTCTTC
TRBJ2-1,-,TRBD2,TRBV4-3,CASSQDLLAGVEEQFF,TGCGCCAGCAGCCAAGATCTACTAGCGGGGGTAGAAGAGCAGTTCTTC
TRBJ2-7,-,TRBD1,TRBV7-2,CASRQPGQGTYEQYF,TGTGCCAGCAGACAACCGGGACAGGGAACCTACGAGCAGTACTTC
TRBJ2-2,-,-,TRBV9,CASSPRTQRPTGELFF,TGTGCCAGCAGCCCCCGGACTCAACGACCCACCGGGGAGCTGTTTTTT
TRBJ1-3,-,-,TRBV18,CASSPVGPDHSGNTIYF,TGTGCCAGCTCACCCGTGGGGCCCGATCACTCCGGAAACACCATATATTTT
TRBJ2-5,-,-,TRBV4-2,CASSQGDRQETQYF,TGTGCCAGCAGCCAAGGAGACAGACAAGAGACCCAGTACTTC
TRBJ1-2,-,TRBD1,TRBV19,CASSIDTGQGLYGYTF,TGTGCCAGTAGTATAGACACGGGACAGGGGCTCTATGGCTACACCTTC
TRBJ2-7,once,TRBD1,TRBV4-1,CASGTGGHEQYF,TGCGCCAGCGGGACAGGGGGTCACGAGCAGTACTTC
TRBJ1-1,-,-,TRBV7-9,CASRDTEQAFF,TGTGCCAGCAGAGACACCGAACAAGCTTTCTTT
TRBJ2-2,-,-,TRBV19,CASSMRALTGELFF,TGTGCCAGTAGTATGCGGGCGTTAACCGGGGAGCTGTTTTTT
TRBJ2-1,-,-,TRBV13,CASSLGGATYNEQFF,TGTGCCAGCAGCTTAGGGGGGGCCACCTACAATGAGCAGTTCTTC
TRBJ1-5,once,TRBD1,TRBV5-8,CASSLDPGTGFKQPQHF,TGTGCCAGCAGCTTGGACCCCGGGACAGGGTTTAAGCAGCCCCAGCATTTT
TRBJ2-5,-,-,TRBV4-1,CASSHRASGVQETQYF,TGCGCCAGCAGCCACCGAGCGAGCGGAGTCCAAGAGACCCAGTACTTC
TRBJ2-7,-,TRBD2,TRBV18,CASSPLAGDVKPSSEQYF,TGTGCCAGCTCACCACTAGCGGGGGACGTTAAACCAAGTTCCGAGCAGTACTTC